This paragraph covers one TCR beta chain sequence. Its antigen remains unidentified. The data derive from a study of beta chain features in type 1 diabetes. Study-wide background: Cell yields, gender and age were similar in healthy donors and patients.

The V gene lost 0 bases and the J gene lost 10 bases, with 9 bases spanning the gap. The CDR3 is 11 residues long. CDR1 is GTSNPN and CDR2 is SVGIG in the germline V gene (reference sequence). TCRB transcripts that were expressed got sequenced, as all of the isolated RNA had been reverse transcribed. Here immunoSEQ multiplex PCR was the method, and the copy in TCRdb shows in-frame clones only, minus some. Of under 300,000 clones listed, less than 30% are singletons. Study-level results: Moderately but significantly shorter TCRB CDR3s were found in Type 1 diabetes patients in all four CD4+ subsets.

The chain recombines TRBV30 with TRBJ1-1; D not resolved. The specimen sequenced was naive CD4+ T cells from blood. This clonotype originated in a woman in her 30s with type 1 diabetes. The CDR3 bases are TGTGCCTGGAGTGTCGAGGGCCTAGCTTTCTTT. Translated, it gives CAWSVEGLAFF.